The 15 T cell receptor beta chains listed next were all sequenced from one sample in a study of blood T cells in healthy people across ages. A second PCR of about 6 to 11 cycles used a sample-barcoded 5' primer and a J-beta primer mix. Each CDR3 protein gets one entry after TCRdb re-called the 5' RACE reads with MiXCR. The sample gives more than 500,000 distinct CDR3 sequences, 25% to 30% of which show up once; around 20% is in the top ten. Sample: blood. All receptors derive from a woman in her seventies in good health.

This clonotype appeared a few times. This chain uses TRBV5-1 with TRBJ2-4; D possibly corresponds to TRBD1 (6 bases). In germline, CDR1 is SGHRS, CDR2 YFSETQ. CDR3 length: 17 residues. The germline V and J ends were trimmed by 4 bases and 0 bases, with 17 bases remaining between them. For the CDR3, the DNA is TGCGCCAGCAGCAAAAACAGGGCCACTTTAGCCAAAAACATTCAGTACTTC. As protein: CASSKNRATLAKNIQYF.

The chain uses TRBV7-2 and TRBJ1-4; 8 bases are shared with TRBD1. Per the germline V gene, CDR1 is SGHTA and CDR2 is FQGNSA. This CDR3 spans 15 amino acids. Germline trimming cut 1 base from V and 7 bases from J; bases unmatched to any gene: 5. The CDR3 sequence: CASSLVTGGIEKLFF. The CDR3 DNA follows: TGTGCCAGCAGCTTAGTTACAGGGGGGATTGAAAAACTGTTTTTT.

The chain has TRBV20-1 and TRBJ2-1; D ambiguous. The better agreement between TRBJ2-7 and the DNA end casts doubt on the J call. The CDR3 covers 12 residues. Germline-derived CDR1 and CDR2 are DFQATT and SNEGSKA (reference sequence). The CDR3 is CSAWMSGYEQYF. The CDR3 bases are TGCAGTGCTTGGATGTCGGGTTACGAGCAGTACTTC.

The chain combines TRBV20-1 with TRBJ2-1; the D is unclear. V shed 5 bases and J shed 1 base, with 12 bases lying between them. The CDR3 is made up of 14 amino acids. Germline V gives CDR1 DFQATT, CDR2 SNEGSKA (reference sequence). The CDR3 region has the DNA TGCAGTGCTCGGACGGCCTTTTCCTACAATGAGCAGTTCTTC. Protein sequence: CSARTAFSYNEQFF.

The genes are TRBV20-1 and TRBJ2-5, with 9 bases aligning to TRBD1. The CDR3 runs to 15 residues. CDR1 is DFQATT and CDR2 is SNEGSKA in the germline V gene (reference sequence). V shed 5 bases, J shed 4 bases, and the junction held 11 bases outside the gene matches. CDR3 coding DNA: TGCAGTGCTCCTCTGACAGGGGGGGCCGGAGAGACCCAGTACTTC. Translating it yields CSAPLTGGAGETQYF.

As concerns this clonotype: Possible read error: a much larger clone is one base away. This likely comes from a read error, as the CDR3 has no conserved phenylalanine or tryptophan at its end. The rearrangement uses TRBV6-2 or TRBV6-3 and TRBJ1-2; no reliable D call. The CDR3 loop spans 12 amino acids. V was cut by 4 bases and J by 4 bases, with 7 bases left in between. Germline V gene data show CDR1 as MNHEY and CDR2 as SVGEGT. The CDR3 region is CASSLDGYGYTL. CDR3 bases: TGTGCCAGCAGTTTGGATGGCTATGGCTACACCCTC.

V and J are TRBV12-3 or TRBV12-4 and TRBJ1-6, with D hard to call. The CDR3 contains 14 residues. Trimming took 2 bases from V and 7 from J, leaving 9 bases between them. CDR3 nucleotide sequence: TGTGCCAGCAGTTTACAAGCAGGAAATTCACCCCTCCACTTT. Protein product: CASSLQAGNSPLHF.

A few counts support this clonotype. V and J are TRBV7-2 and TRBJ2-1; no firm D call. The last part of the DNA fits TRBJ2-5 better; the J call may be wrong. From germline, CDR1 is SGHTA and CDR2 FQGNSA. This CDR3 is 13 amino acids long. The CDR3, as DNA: TGTGCCAGCAGCTTTCAAGCCGAAGGGTCCCAGTACTTC. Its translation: CASSFQAEGSQYF.

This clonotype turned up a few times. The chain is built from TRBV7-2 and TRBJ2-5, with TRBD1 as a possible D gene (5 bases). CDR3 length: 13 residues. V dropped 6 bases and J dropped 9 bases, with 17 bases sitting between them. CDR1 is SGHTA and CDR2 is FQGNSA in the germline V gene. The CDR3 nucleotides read TGTGCCAGCAGTTTCGGCAGGGCTGCGGCCCAGTACTTC. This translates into CASSFGRAAAQYF.

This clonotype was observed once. The CDR3 is CATSRDRTDYGYTF. For the CDR3, the DNA is TGTGCCACCAGCAGAGATCGGACAGACTATGGCTACACCTTC. This chain connects TRBV15 to TRBJ1-2, with D tentatively TRBD1 (6 bases). Germline V gene sequence: CDR1 LNHNV, CDR2 YYDKDF (reference sequence). V shed 0 bases and J shed 3 bases, with 8 bases lying between them. The CDR3 length is 14 residues.

The CDR3 DNA is TGTGCCATCAGTGAACTAGGGGCGGTCGGCTACACCTTC. Protein sequence: CAISELGAVGYTF. The chain links TRBV10-3 to TRBJ1-2, with a weak D call TRBD1 (5 bases). Per germline, CDR1 ENHRY and CDR2 SYGVKD. This CDR3 contains 13 residues. V dropped 3 bases and J dropped 8 bases, with 13 bases sitting between them.

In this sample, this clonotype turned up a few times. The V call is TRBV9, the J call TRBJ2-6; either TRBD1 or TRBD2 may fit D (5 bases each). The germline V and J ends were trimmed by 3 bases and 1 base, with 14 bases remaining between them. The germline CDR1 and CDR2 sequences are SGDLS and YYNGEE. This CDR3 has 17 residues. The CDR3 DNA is TGTGCCAGCAGCGGAGGGGCCGCACCTTCTGGGGCCAACGTCCTGACTTTC. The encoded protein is CASSGGAAPSGANVLTF.

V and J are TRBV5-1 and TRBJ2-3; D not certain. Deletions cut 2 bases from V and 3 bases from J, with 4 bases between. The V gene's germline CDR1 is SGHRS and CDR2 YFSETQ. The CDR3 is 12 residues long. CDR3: CASSFETDTQYF. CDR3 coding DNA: TGCGCCAGCAGCTTCGAGACAGATACGCAGTATTTT.

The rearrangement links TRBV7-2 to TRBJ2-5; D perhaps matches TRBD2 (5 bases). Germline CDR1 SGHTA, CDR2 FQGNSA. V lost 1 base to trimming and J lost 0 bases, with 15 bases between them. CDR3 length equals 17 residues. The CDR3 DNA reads TGTGCCAGCAGCTTAGTCGTCGGAACCGGGGACCAAGAGACCCAGTACTTC. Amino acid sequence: CASSLVVGTGDQETQYF.

CDR3 DNA: TGTGCCAGCAGGCCGCAGGGGGTTGGCTACACCTTC. Protein: CASRPQGVGYTF. The rearrangement links TRBV12-3 or TRBV12-4 to TRBJ1-2, with 7 bases fitting TRBD1. V was pared by 6 bases and J by 7 bases, with 5 bases of the junction left unmatched. There are 12 residues in the CDR3.